The 4 T cell receptor beta chains listed next were all sequenced from one sample in a study of cytomegalovirus exposure and HLA in healthy donors. Repertoires were generated with immunoSEQ multiplex PCR, while TCRdb's copy carries only in-frame clones and drops some. The sample consists of around 91,000 clones, 85% to 95% of them appearing once. The sequencing input was PBMCs. The receptors originated from a woman younger than 45 in good health and CMV-seropositive.

The V gene is TRBV6-4, the J gene TRBJ1-2; possible D gene TRBD1, 5 bases. V lost 6 bases and J 0 bases, leaving 11 bases between the germline ends. The CDR3 sequence is 14 residues long. Germline V lookup: CDR1 MRHNA, CDR2 SNTAGT. The CDR3 DNA reads TGTGCCAGCAGGCCCGGGGGGGCTAACTATGGCTACACCTTC. Protein product: CASRPGGANYGYTF.

The genes are TRBV19 and TRBJ2-1; weak D call: TRBD2 (6 bases). Germline V CDR1 and CDR2: LNHDA, SQIVND (reference sequence). V dropped 9 bases and J dropped 9 bases, with 21 bases sitting between them. The CDR3 has 14 amino acids. As DNA, the CDR3 is TGTGCCAGCTTAAAGACGGGACTGAACCTTGAGCAGTTCTTC. Its translation is CASLKTGLNLEQFF. Filled out from reference TRBV19 and TRBJ2-1, the complete variable domain reads DGGITQSPKYLFRKEGQNVTLSCEQNLNHDAMYWYRQDPGQGLRLIYYSQIVNDFQKGDIAEGYSVSREKKESFPLTVTSAQKNPTAFYLCASLKTGLNLEQFFGPGTRLTVL.

The V and J genes are TRBV30 and TRBJ1-1; D call uncertain. This CDR3 spans 15 amino acids. Germline-derived CDR1 and CDR2 are GTSNPN and SVGIG (reference sequence). The V end lost 2 bases, the J end lost 8 bases, and 21 bases lay between the germline ends. The CDR3 DNA is TGTGCCTGGAGTTTTTCCCTTAGCGTACCACGGGAAGCTTTCTTT. Protein sequence: CAWSFSLSVPREAFF.

The gene calls are TRBV10-1 and TRBJ2-5; D might be TRBD1 (5 bases). Germline-derived CDR1 and CDR2 are WNHNN and SYGVQD (reference sequence). V lost 3 bases to trimming and J lost 2 bases, with 16 bases between them. The CDR3 is made up of 16 amino acids. This CDR3 is CASSDPVFRAQETQYF. The CDR3 DNA reads as TGCGCCAGCAGTGATCCCGTCTTCAGGGCTCAAGAGACCCAGTACTTC.